This TCR beta chain was identified in a study of shared clonotypes between healthy human individuals. Study as a whole: CD8 memory received one plate per donor, CD8 naive two, CD4 memory three and CD4 naive three. Study conclusions and caveats: When naive CD4 clonotypes were compared across several donors, approximately 4.9% were shared.

The donor population consisted of healthy HIV-negative adults with no recent acute infections or vaccinations. The authors' processing: Junction-only immunoSEQ sequences carried no quality scores, so filtering differed. Measured with immunoSEQ multiplex PCR; TCRdb has only the in-frame clones, and not every one. V and J calls plus clone size are reproduced from that table; the DNA served to infer D and trimming. The table shows approximately 1,500,000 clones, with approximately 98% occurring only once. CDR1 is SNHLY, CDR2 FYNNEI, per germline. The CDR3 totals 11 residues. In this sample, this clone turned up once. Its antigen is unknown. Relative to the germline gene, one junction end is altered; a read error may explain this.

The J gene is TRBJ2-5, the V gene TRBV2; TRBD2 matches at 7 bases. The receptor comes from a man aged 25-40 years in good health. Material for sequencing was naive CD4+ T cells sorted from blood. Subset reported: CD45RA+ positively selected. CDR3 coding DNA: TGTGCCAGCAGTCAAGCCGGGACTACGTACTTC. Translated: CASSQAGTTYF.